The clone carrying this T cell receptor (beta chain) came up a few times. The target antigen is unknown. It may be a read error: a sequence one base away is much more abundant. Other DNA sequences in this sample translate to the same CDR3. Among the patients, none had received any treatment before thyroid surgery. CDR3 size: 12 residues. Per germline, CDR1 SQVTM and CDR2 ANQGSEA. Trimming removed 8 bases from V and 6 bases from J; junction bases left unmatched: 8. This entry comes from a study of metastatic and nonmetastatic thyroid tumors. Across the whole study: The comparison covered peripheral blood and tumor or nodule tissue in malignant and benign thyroid patients. Study-level points and caveats: Patients with malignant thyroid tumors reportedly had significantly higher TCR beta diversity than those with benign nodules, in blood and tumor.

Original data processing: The study's classifier, a distant-metastasis tool for papillary thyroid cancer, was built using CDR3 differences across clinicopathological groups. TCRdb re-processed the PCR reads through MiXCR. The V and J calls were not made by the authors but by TCRdb's processing. The table records tens of thousands of clones, about 15% of them present only once. This clonotype was sampled from a female donor with papillary thyroid cancer or a benign thyroid nodule (not recorded which). Some clones in this sample may be carry-over from other donors' samples. This chain links TRBV29-1 with TRBJ2-3; 7 bases match TRBD2. The sequenced sample consisted of blood. The CDR3 spells CSSKRGGDTQYF. CDR3 sequence (DNA): TGCAGCTCGAAGCGGGGCGGGGATACGCAGTATTTT.